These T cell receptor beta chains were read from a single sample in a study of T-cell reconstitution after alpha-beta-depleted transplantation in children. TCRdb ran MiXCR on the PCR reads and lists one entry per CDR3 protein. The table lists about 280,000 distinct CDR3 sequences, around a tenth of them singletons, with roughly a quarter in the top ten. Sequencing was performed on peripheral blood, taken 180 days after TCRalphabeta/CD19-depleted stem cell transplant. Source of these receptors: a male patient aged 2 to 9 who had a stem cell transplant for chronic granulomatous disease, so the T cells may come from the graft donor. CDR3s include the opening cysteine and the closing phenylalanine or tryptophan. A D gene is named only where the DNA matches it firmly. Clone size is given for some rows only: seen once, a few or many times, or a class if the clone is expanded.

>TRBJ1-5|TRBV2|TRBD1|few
TGTGCCAGCAGTGCTGACAGGGGGCAGGGGTGGGGTCAGCCCCAGCATTTT
CASSADRGQGWGQPQHF
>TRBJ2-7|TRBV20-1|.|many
TGCAGTGCCAGCCAGGGGACCCTCGGGTACGAGCAGTACTTC
CSASQGTLGYEQYF
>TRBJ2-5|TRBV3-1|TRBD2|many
TGTGCCAGCAGCCAAACTAGCGGGAGTTACGAGACCCAGTACTTC
CASSQTSGSYETQYF
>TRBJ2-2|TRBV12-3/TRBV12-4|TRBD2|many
TGTGCCAGCACGCGGACTAGCCCCACCGGGGAGCTGTTTTTT
CASTRTSPTGELFF
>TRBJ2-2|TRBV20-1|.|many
TGCAGTGTAAGATCTCTTGATGGGGAGCTGTTTTTT
CSVRSLDGELFF
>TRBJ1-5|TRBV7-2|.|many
TGTGCCAGCAGCTTAGTTAGCGGTAATCAGCCCCAGCATTTT
CASSLVSGNQPQHF
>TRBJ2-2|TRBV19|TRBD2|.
TGTGCCAGTCAAAAACCCAGCGGGAGCACCGGGGAGCTGTTTTTT
CASQKPSGSTGELFF
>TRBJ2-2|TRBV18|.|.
TGTGCCAGCTCCGGGGGAGAACTCCGAGGCGGGGAGCTGTTTTTT
CASSGGELRGGELFF
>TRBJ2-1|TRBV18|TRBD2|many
TGTGCCAGCTCACCCCCGGGACTAGCGGGACCCAGTGCCTTCAATGAGCAGTTCTTC
CASSPPGLAGPSAFNEQFF
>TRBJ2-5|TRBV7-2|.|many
TGTGCCAGCAGCCCGGACAGTTACCAAGAGACCCAGTACTTC
CASSPDSYQETQYF